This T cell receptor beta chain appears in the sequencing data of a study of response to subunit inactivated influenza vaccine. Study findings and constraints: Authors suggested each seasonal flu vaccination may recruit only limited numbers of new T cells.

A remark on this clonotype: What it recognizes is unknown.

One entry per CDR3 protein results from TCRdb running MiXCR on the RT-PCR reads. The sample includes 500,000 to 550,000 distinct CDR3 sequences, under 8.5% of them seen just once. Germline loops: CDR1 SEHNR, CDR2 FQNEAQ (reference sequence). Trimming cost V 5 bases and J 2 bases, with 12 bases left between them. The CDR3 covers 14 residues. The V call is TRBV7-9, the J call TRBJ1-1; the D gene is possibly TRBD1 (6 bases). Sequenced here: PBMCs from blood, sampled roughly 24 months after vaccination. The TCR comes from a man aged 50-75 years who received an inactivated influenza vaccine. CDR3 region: CASSDRDINTEAFF. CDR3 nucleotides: TGTGCCAGCAGCGACCGGGACATAAACACTGAAGCTTTCTTT.